This is a list of T cell receptor beta chains from one sample in a study of HIV-infected patients and healthy controls. Each CDR3 protein gets one entry after TCRdb re-called the 5' RACE reads with MiXCR. The sample yields tens of thousands of distinct CDR3 sequences, about 19% seen once. Sequenced input: CD4+ T cells from blood. The receptors were sampled from a human donor in good health. Each CDR3 is given with its conserved first and last residue. Each record gives: V gene, J gene, clone size, CDR3 length, D gene, CDR3 protein, CDR3 DNA. D genes are given only for firm matches. The size field is filled for only some rows; it gives once, few, many or a size class.

>TRBV5-1|TRBJ1-1|-|16|-
CASSLLDGGMNTEAFF
TGCGCCAGCAGCTTACTCGACGGGGGCATGAACACTGAAGCTTTCTTT
>TRBV7-2|TRBJ2-3|many|18|TRBD2
CASSRGNSGGAITDTQYF
TGTGCCAGCAGCCGAGGGAATAGCGGGGGAGCGATTACAGATACGCAGTATTTT
>TRBV10-1|TRBJ2-3|few|15|TRBD2
CASSGRGGGTDTQYF
TGCGCCAGCAGTGGGCGGGGGGGCGGCACAGATACGCAGTATTTT
>TRBV9|TRBJ1-1|few|15|-
CASSPTGTGHTEAFF
TGTGCCAGCAGCCCAACCGGGACGGGGCACACTGAAGCTTTCTTT
>TRBV6-6|TRBJ1-5|few|16|TRBD1
CASSTQGAVRNQPQHF
TGTGCCAGCAGTACCCAGGGGGCGGTTCGCAATCAGCCCCAGCATTTT
>TRBV29-1|TRBJ2-1|-|16|-
CSVPGTPPPVYNEQFF
TGCAGCGTTCCCGGGACTCCTCCTCCGGTCTACAATGAGCAGTTCTTC
>TRBV6-1|TRBJ1-4|many|12|-
CASRPGTEKLFF
TGTGCCAGCAGGCCAGGGACTGAAAAACTGTTTTTT
>TRBV27|TRBJ1-4|few|15|-
CASSLKNRPREKLFF
TGTGCCAGCAGTTTAAAGAACAGACCGAGGGAAAAACTGTTTTTT
>TRBV11-2|TRBJ2-3|many|15|TRBD1
CASSLQPGGSDTQYF
TGTGCCAGCAGCCTACAGCCAGGGGGCTCAGATACGCAGTATTTT
>TRBV19|TRBJ2-7|-|14|TRBD1
CASSTYRGQGEQYF
TGTGCCAGTAGTACATACAGGGGGCAGGGCGAGCAGTACTTC
>TRBV12-3/TRBV12-4|TRBJ2-5|few|19|TRBD1
CASSSARRRPGGPGETQYF
TGTGCCAGCAGTTCAGCCAGGCGACGACCAGGGGGTCCAGGGGAGACCCAGTACTTC
>TRBV10-3|TRBJ2-5|few|15|TRBD2
CAISAGTSGKETQYF
TGTGCCATCAGTGCGGGGACTAGCGGGAAAGAGACCCAGTACTTC
>TRBV20-1|TRBJ2-3|few|16|-
CSALPGLRSFPDTQYF
TGCAGTGCTCTACCGGGACTCCGATCGTTCCCAGATACGCAGTATTTT
>TRBV6-1|TRBJ2-5|medium-sized|14|-
CASSEQGAQETQYF
TGTGCCAGCAGTGAACAGGGTGCCCAAGAGACCCAGTACTTC
>TRBV10-3|TRBJ2-5|few|16|TRBD2
CAISDPSTSGKETQYF
TGTGCCATCAGTGACCCTTCGACTAGCGGGAAAGAGACCCAGTACTTC
>TRBV14|TRBJ2-2|-|15|TRBD1
CASSRRQGNTGELFF
TGTGCCAGCAGCCGTCGACAGGGAAACACCGGGGAGCTGTTTTTT
>TRBV7-8|TRBJ2-1|-|14|TRBD2
CASSSGLVYNEQFF
TGTGCCAGCAGCTCCGGACTAGTTTACAATGAGCAGTTCTTC
>TRBV6-5|TRBJ2-7|many|15|TRBD2
CASSRTSGLSYEQYF
TGTGCCAGCAGCCGGACTAGCGGGCTCTCCTACGAGCAGTACTTC
>TRBV30|TRBJ1-2|-|15|TRBD1
CAWSVRDRKSPGYTF
TGTGCCTGGAGTGTCAGGGACAGGAAGAGCCCCGGCTACACCTTC
>TRBV20-1|TRBJ1-1|few|15|-
CSAFPGGSADTEAFF
TGCAGTGCTTTCCCGGGGGGCTCTGCGGACACTGAAGCTTTCTTT
>TRBV11-2|TRBJ2-1|few|16|TRBD2
CASRTDTTSFYNEQFF
TGTGCCAGCAGGACCGATACGACTAGCTTCTACAATGAGCAGTTCTTC
>TRBV20-1|TRBJ1-6|-|13|-
CSARGSYNSPLHF
TGCAGTGCTAGGGGTTCCTATAATTCACCCCTCCACTTT
>TRBV7-2|TRBJ1-4|-|16|-
CASSLYGPSTNEKLFF
TGTGCCAGCAGCTTGTATGGACCCTCAACTAATGAAAAACTGTTTTTT
>TRBV5-1|TRBJ1-1|few|14|-
CASSLKGENTEAFF
TGCGCCAGCAGCTTGAAGGGAGAGAACACTGAAGCTTTCTTT
>TRBV11-2|TRBJ1-4|-|17|-
CASSLRPGPRGNEKLFF
TGTGCCAGCAGCTTACGACCGGGACCCCGTGGGAATGAAAAACTGTTTTTT
>TRBV29-1|TRBJ2-3|many|14|TRBD2
CSVEGAGGTDTQYF
TGCAGCGTTGAGGGAGCGGGAGGGACAGATACGCAGTATTTT
>TRBV6-5|TRBJ2-7|many|16|TRBD2
CASSYSNRGGAYEQYF
TGTGCCAGCAGTTACTCGAATCGCGGGGGGGCCTACGAGCAGTACTTC
>TRBV5-1|TRBJ2-1|many|14|-
CASSEQNSYNEQFF
TGCGCCAGCAGCGAGCAGAACTCCTACAATGAGCAGTTCTTC
>TRBV5-5|TRBJ2-3|many|15|-
CASSLRQRWSDTQYF
TGTGCCAGCAGCTTGCGGCAGCGATGGTCAGATACGCAGTATTTT